These 19 T cell receptor beta chains were all obtained from the same sample, sequenced in a study of T cell responses to AZD1222 COVID-19 vaccine. TCRdb's copy holds only in-frame clones and misses some; the assay was immunoSEQ multiplex PCR. The data contain more than 85,000 clones, 91% of them singletons. This material consisted of peripheral blood, taken on day 0 of AZD1222 vaccination. The source is an adult in good health.

CDR3 protein: CAWSSTGIAVQYF. CDR3 in DNA: TGTGCCTGGAGTTCGACAGGCATCGCGGTGCAGTACTTC. The J gene is TRBJ2-7, the V gene TRBV30; D may be TRBD1 (6 bases). In germline, CDR1 is GTSNPN, CDR2 SVGIG (reference sequence). This CDR3 comprises 13 residues. V was clipped by 2 bases and J by 9 bases, with 17 bases between them.

This clone was counted a single time. The chain uses TRBV6-5 and TRBJ2-7, with D hard to call. The CDR3 runs to 15 residues. The germline gives CDR1 MNHEY, CDR2 SVGAGI. Trimming shortened V by 5 bases and J by 2 bases, and 16 bases separated the two germline ends. This CDR3 reads CASSPPQGLPYEQYF. The DNA of the CDR3 is TGTGCCAGCAGTCCTCCCCAAGGCCTCCCCTACGAGCAGTACTTC.

The genes are TRBV5-4 and TRBJ1-2; TRBD1 is a possible D gene (5 bases). The CDR3 sequence is 13 residues long. V lost 7 bases and J lost 1, with 11 bases in between. Looked up from germline, CDR1 is SGHNT and CDR2 is YYREEE (reference sequence). CDR3 bases: TGTGCCAGCTCCGACAGAGTTAACTATGGCTACACCTTC. It specifies CASSDRVNYGYTF. Using reference TRBV5-4 and TRBJ1-2 for the parts outside the CDR3, the full variable domain is ETGVTQSPTHLIKTRGQQVTLRCSSQSGHNTVSWYQQALGQGPQFIFQYYREEENGRGNFPPRFSGLQFPNYSSELNVNALELDDSALYLCASSDRVNYGYTFGSGTRLTVV.

With respect to this clone: The sample has other DNA sequences that encode this CDR3 too. The chain carries TRBV30 and TRBJ1-2; no clear D gene. Germline CDR1 and CDR2: GTSNPN and SVGIG (reference sequence). CDR3 length equals 11 residues. Trimming cost V 2 bases and J 8 bases, with 9 bases left between them. CDR3 sequence reads: CAWSLGGGYTF. DNA for the CDR3: TGTGCCTGGAGTTTGGGAGGAGGCTACACCTTC.

The gene calls are TRBV12-3 or TRBV12-4 and TRBJ1-5; D not resolved. This CDR3 has 13 amino acids. V shed 1 base and J shed 4 bases, with 5 bases lying between them. DNA for the CDR3: TGTGCCAGCAGTTTAGGTCCTAATCAGCCCCAGCATTTT. The encoded protein is CASSLGPNQPQHF.

This rearrangement joins TRBV6-5 to TRBJ2-7; D is tentatively TRBD1 or TRBD2 (5 bases each). The CDR3 is made up of 13 amino acids. The germline gives CDR1 MNHEY, CDR2 SVGAGI. V lost 5 bases and J 2 bases, leaving 10 bases between the germline ends. CDR3 DNA: TGTGCCAGCAGTCCCAGGGAGACCTACGAGCAGTACTTC. Translated: CASSPRETYEQYF.

Only one count was recorded for this clone. The CDR3 spells CASSPNARDEAFF. CDR3 DNA: TGTGCCAGCTCACCAAACGCTCGGGACGAAGCTTTCTTT. The chain employs TRBV18 and TRBJ1-1; tentative D call: TRBD1 (5 bases). Germline CDR1 and CDR2: KGHSH and LQKENI. CDR3 length equals 13 residues. Trimming cost V 2 bases and J 8 bases, with 12 bases left between them.

This chain uses TRBV5-6 with TRBJ1-3, with TRBD1 matching over 7 bases. J was trimmed by 4 bases and V by 5 bases; bases with no gene match: 3. Germline V gene lookup returns CDR1 SGHDT and CDR2 YYEEEE. CDR3 size: 13 residues. The CDR3 sequence is CASRPTGGNTIYF. DNA of the CDR3: TGTGCCAGCAGACCGACAGGGGGAAACACCATATATTTT.

The chain recombines TRBV5-5 with TRBJ1-2; 7 bases match TRBD1. The V and J ends lost 4 bases and 3 bases, in that order; junction bases with no gene match: 3. The V gene's germline CDR1 is SGHKS and CDR2 YYEKEE (reference sequence). This CDR3 is 13 amino acids long. The CDR3 DNA is TGTGCCAGCAGCGCAACAGGGGACTATGGCTACACCTTC. This encodes CASSATGDYGYTF. Full variable domain (missing parts from reference TRBV5-5 and TRBJ1-2): DAGVTQSPTHLIKTRGQQVTLRCSPISGHKSVSWYQQVLGQGPQFIFQYYEKEERGRGNFPDRFSARQFPNYSSELNVNALLLGDSALYLCASSATGDYGYTFGSGTRLTVV.

This chain uses TRBV5-4 with TRBJ2-7, with a weak D call TRBD1 (6 bases). Per germline, CDR1 SGHNT and CDR2 YYREEE (reference sequence). This CDR3 is 13 amino acids long. The V end was cut by 0 bases, the J end by 3 bases, with 7 bases between. The CDR3, as DNA: TGTGCCAGCAGCTTGGCCAGGGGCTACGAGCAGTACTTC. Translating gives CASSLARGYEQYF. Filled out from reference TRBV5-4 and TRBJ2-7, the complete variable domain reads ETGVTQSPTHLIKTRGQQVTLRCSSQSGHNTVSWYQQALGQGPQFIFQYYREEENGRGNFPPRFSGLQFPNYSSELNVNALELDDSALYLCASSLARGYEQYFGPGTRLTVT.

This clone came up once. The chain is built from TRBV11-3 and TRBJ2-7, with D uncertain. This CDR3 comprises 15 residues. Deletions cut 0 bases from V and 0 bases from J, with 9 bases between. From germline, CDR1 is SGHNT and CDR2 YENEEA. The CDR3 DNA reads TGTGCCAGCAGCTTAGATCATGGGGTCTCCTACGAGCAGTACTTC. This gives the protein CASSLDHGVSYEQYF.

This chain links TRBV12-3 or TRBV12-4 with TRBJ1-1; 7 nucleotides agree with TRBD1. The trim removed 3 bases at V and 4 bases at J, leaving 2 bases unmatched. The CDR3 has 13 residues. The CDR3 DNA sequence: TGTGCCAGCAGTTTCAGGGGGGTCACTGAAGCTTTCTTT. Protein product: CASSFRGVTEAFF.

The gene calls are TRBV24-1 and TRBJ2-3, with 10 positions matching TRBD2. The CDR3 has 16 amino acids. Germline V CDR1 and CDR2: KGHDR, SFDVKD. Germline trimming cut 4 bases from V and 1 base from J; bases unmatched to any gene: 4. DNA for the CDR3: TGTGCCACCAGTGACCCTGGACTAGCGGGCACAGATACGCAGTATTTT. Translated: CATSDPGLAGTDTQYF.

This chain joins TRBV27 and TRBJ2-7, with TRBD2 identical over 9 bases. V shed 4 bases and J 4 bases; nucleotides not matched to a gene: 8. The CDR3 contains 15 residues. Per the germline V gene, CDR1 is MNHEY and CDR2 is SMNVEV (reference sequence). The CDR3: CASSSSGTSRYEQYF. In nucleotides, the CDR3 is TGTGCCAGCAGTTCGTCCGGGACTAGCCGTTACGAGCAGTACTTC.

Only a few counts were recorded for this clone. The V call is TRBV6-4, the J call TRBJ1-2, with D possibly being TRBD1 (6 bases). V shed 3 bases and J shed 7 bases, with 12 bases lying between them. Germline-derived CDR1 and CDR2 are MRHNA and SNTAGT. CDR3 length equals 13 residues. The CDR3 bases are TGTGCCAGCAGTGAGGAGGGGGTTGGTGGCTACACCTTC. This encodes CASSEEGVGGYTF.

The rearrangement links TRBV19 to TRBJ1-3, with D possibly TRBD1 on 5 matching bases. The CDR3 contains 16 residues. V was shortened by 4 bases and J by 1 base, with 14 bases between the two germline ends. Germline CDR1 is LNHDA and CDR2 is SQIVND (reference sequence). CDR3 nucleotides: TGTGCCAGTAGTAACCTCGGGGGTGGATCTGGAAACACCATATATTTT. Translated, it gives CASSNLGGGSGNTIYF.

The chain couples TRBV6-5 to TRBJ1-5; D ambiguous. Trimming took off 6 bases at V and 0 bases at J, with 9 bases between the two ends. The germline gives CDR1 MNHEY, CDR2 SVGAGI. The CDR3 sequence is 14 residues long. As DNA, the CDR3 is TGTGCCAGCAGGGGCCCCTATAGCAATCAGCCCCAGCATTTT. Translated: CASRGPYSNQPQHF.

The chain is built from TRBV6-6 and TRBJ1-6, with no clear D. This CDR3 region has 15 residues. V gave up 6 bases and J gave up 4 bases, with 13 bases separating them. Germline V gene lookup returns CDR1 MNHNY and CDR2 SVGAGI (reference sequence). The DNA of the CDR3 is TGTGCCAGCAGCCCGAGCGGACCATATAATTCACCCCTCCACTTT. Amino acids: CASSPSGPYNSPLHF.

This clone was observed a few times. The V gene is TRBV2, the J gene TRBJ1-1, with D unclear. Per germline, CDR1 SNHLY and CDR2 FYNNEI. Trimming stripped 8 bases from V and 1 base from J, with 14 bases between. The CDR3 totals 14 residues. CDR3 region: CASSTERTNTEAFF. The CDR3 nucleotides read TGTGCCAGCTCGACCGAGCGTACGAACACTGAAGCTTTCTTT.